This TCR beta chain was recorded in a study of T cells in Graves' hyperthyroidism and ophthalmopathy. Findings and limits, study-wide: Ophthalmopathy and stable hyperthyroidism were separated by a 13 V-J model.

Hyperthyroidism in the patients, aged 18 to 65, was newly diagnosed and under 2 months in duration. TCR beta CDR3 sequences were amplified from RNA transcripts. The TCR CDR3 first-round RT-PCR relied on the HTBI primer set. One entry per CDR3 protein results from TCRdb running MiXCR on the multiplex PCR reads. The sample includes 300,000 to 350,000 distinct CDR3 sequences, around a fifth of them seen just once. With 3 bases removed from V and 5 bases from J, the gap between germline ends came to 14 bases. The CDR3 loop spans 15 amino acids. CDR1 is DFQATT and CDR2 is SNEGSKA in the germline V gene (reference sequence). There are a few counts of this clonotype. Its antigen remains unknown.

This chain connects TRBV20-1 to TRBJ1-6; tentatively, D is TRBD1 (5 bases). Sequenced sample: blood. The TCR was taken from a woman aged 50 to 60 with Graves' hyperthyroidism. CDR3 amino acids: CSARRGEAHNSPLHF. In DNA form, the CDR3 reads TGCAGTGCTAGGAGAGGGGAGGCCCATAATTCACCCCTCCACTTT.